This TCR beta chain is from a study of T cell responses to AZD1222 COVID-19 vaccine. Study observations and caveats: Most donors were white British, females outnumbered males, and clonal diversity was possibly underestimated.

Produced via immunoSEQ multiplex PCR; TCRdb's table is partial and in-frame only. The sample lists around 81,000 clones, about 84% occurring once. CDR3 size: 13 residues. Germline lookup yields CDR1 LNHDA and CDR2 SQIVND (reference sequence). The germline V and J ends were trimmed by 5 bases and 1 base, with 8 bases remaining between them. About this clone itself: Its antigen is not identified.

The gene calls are TRBV19 and TRBJ1-1, with D uncertain. This TCR came from an adult in good health. Here the sequenced sample was peripheral blood, taken on day 0 of AZD1222 vaccination. Here the CDR3 DNA reads TGTGCCAGTAGTGTGGTACGGAACACTGAAGCTTTCTTT. It is translated as CASSVVRNTEAFF.